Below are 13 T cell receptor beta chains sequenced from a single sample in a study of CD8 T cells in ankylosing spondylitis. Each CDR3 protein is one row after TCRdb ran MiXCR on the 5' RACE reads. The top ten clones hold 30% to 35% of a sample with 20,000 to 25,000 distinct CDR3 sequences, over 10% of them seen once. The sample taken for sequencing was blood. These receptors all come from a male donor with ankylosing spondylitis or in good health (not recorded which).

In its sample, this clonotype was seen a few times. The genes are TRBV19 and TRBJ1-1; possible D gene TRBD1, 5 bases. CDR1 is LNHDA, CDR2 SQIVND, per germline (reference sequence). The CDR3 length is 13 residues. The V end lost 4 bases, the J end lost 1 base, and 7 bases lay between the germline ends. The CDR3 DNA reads TGTGCCAGTAGTACCAGGGAGAACACTGAAGCTTTCTTT. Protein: CASSTRENTEAFF. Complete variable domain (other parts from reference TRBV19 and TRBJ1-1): DGGITQSPKYLFRKEGQNVTLSCEQNLNHDAMYWYRQDPGQGLRLIYYSQIVNDFQKGDIAEGYSVSREKKESFPLTVTSAQKNPTAFYLCASSTRENTEAFFGQGTRLTVV.

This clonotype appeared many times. CDR3 protein: CSARDFTSGRLGGEQYF. The CDR3 DNA sequence: TGCAGTGCTAGAGATTTTACTAGCGGGAGGCTCGGTGGCGAGCAGTACTTC. The chain recombines TRBV20-1 with TRBJ2-7; 12 nucleotides line up with TRBD2. The CDR3 extends over 17 amino acids. From germline, CDR1 is DFQATT and CDR2 SNEGSKA (reference sequence). V was clipped by 0 bases and J by 6 bases; unmatched bases: 12.

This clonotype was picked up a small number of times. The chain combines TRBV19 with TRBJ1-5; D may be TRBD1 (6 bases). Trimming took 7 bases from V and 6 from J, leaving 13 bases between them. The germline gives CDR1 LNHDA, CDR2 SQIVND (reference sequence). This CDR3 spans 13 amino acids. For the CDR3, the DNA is TGTGCCAGTACGGGACAATTAAGTCAGCCCCAGCATTTT. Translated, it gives CASTGQLSQPQHF.

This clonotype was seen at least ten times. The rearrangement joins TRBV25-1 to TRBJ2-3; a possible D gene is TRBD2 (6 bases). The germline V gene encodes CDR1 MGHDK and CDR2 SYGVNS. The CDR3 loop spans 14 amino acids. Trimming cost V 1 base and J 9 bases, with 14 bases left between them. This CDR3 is CASSESLWAGTQYF. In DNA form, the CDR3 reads TGTGCCAGCAGTGAATCCCTTTGGGCGGGAACGCAGTATTTT. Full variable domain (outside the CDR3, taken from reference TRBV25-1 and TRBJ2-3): EADIYQTPRYLVIGTGKKITLECSQTMGHDKMYWYQQDPGMELHLIHYSYGVNSTEKGDLSSESTVSRIRTEHFPLTLESARPSHTSQYLCASSESLWAGTQYFGPGTRLTVL.

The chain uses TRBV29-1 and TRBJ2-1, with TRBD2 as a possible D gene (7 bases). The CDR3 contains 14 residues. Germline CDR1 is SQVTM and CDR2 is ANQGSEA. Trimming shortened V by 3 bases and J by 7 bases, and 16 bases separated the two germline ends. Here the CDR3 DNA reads TGCAGCGTTGACCGGGGGGCGGTTGTAAATGAGCAGTTCTTC. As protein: CSVDRGAVVNEQFF.

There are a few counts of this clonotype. CDR3: CSARQYTGELFF. CDR3 bases: TGCAGTGCTAGACAATACACCGGGGAGCTGTTTTTT. The chain carries TRBV20-1 and TRBJ2-2, with D unresolved. Germline values: CDR1 DFQATT, CDR2 SNEGSKA (reference sequence). The CDR3 totals 12 residues. V was trimmed by 2 bases and J by 3 bases, leaving 4 bases between them.

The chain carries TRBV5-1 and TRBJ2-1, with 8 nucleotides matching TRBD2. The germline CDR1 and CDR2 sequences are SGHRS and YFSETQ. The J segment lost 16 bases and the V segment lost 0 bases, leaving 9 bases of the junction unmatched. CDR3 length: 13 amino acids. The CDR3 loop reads CASSLVAGRAEFF. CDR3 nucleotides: TGCGCCAGCAGCTTGGTGGCCGGGAGGGCGGAATTCTTC.

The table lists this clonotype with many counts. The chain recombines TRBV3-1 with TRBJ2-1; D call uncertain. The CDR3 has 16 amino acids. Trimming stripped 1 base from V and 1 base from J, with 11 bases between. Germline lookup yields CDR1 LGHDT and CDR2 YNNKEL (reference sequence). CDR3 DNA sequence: TGTGCCAGCAGCCAAGCGGATCGGGTTTCCTACAATGAGCAGTTCTTC. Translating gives CASSQADRVSYNEQFF.

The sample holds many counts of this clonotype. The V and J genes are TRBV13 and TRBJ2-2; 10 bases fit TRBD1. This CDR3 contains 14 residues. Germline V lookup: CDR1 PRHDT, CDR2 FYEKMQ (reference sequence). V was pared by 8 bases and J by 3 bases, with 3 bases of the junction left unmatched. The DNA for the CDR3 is TGTGCCAGCTTAGGGACAGGGGACACCGGGGAGCTGTTTTTT. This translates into CASLGTGDTGELFF.

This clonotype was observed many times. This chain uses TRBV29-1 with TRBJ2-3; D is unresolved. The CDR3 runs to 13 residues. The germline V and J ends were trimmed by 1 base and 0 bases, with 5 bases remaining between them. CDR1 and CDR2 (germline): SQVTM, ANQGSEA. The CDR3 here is CSVEAGSTDTQYF. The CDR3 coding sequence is TGCAGCGTTGAAGCGGGTAGCACAGATACGCAGTATTTT.

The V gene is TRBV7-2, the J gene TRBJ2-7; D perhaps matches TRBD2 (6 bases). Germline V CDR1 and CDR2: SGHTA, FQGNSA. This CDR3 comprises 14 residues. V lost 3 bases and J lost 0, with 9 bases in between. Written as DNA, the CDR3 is TGTGCCAGCAGCTTTGTGACTAGCTCCTACGAGCAGTACTTC. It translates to CASSFVTSSYEQYF.

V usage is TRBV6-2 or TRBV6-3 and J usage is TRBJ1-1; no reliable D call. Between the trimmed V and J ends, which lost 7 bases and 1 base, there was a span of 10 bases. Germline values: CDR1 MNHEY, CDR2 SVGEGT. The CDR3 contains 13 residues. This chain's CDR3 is CASILDGNTEAFF. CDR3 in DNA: TGTGCCAGCATCCTGGACGGGAACACTGAAGCTTTCTTT.

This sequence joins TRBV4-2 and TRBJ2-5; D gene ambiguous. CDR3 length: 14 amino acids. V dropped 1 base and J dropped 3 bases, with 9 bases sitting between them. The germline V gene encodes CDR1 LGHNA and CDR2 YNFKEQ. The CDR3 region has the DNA TGTGCCAGCAGCCAAGTCTCCCTTAAAGAGACCCAGTACTTC. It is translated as CASSQVSLKETQYF.